This is a list of T cell receptor beta chains from one sample in a study of blood T cell repertoires in COVID-19. Produced via immunoSEQ multiplex PCR; TCRdb's table is partial and in-frame only. The sample lists fewer than 250,000 clones, 83% seen once, with around 5.2% in the top ten. Sequencing was performed on peripheral blood. The receptors were sampled from a human donor in a cohort sampled during active COVID-19. The conserved cysteine and the conserved F or W are not part of the CDR3 here. The order of the fields is V gene, J gene, clone size, CDR3 protein. Rows give clone size only sometimes, using once, few, many, or a class for an expanded clone.

v_gene: TRBV6-4; j_gene: TRBJ2-3; abundance: NA; CDR3aa: ASSEMASTDTQY
v_gene: TRBV19; j_gene: TRBJ1-6; abundance: NA; CDR3aa: ASRTGPDPTNSPLH
v_gene: TRBV29-1; j_gene: TRBJ1-2; abundance: NA; CDR3aa: SVAGDPDRRKGGYT
v_gene: TRBV19; j_gene: TRBJ1-5; abundance: NA; CDR3aa: ASSRDRNQPQH
v_gene: TRBV5-1; j_gene: TRBJ2-2; abundance: NA; CDR3aa: ASSFREVGTGELF
v_gene: TRBV15; j_gene: TRBJ1-5; abundance: NA; CDR3aa: ATSRDQGDGQPQH
v_gene: TRBV9; j_gene: TRBJ1-2; abundance: few; CDR3aa: ASILGADDNGYT
v_gene: TRBV15; j_gene: TRBJ1-2; abundance: NA; CDR3aa: ATSRDAGWDGYT
v_gene: TRBV24-1; j_gene: TRBJ2-1; abundance: NA; CDR3aa: ATSDYTSPRAYNEQF
v_gene: TRBV10-3; j_gene: TRBJ1-4; abundance: NA; CDR3aa: AISGGRQGEEKLF
v_gene: TRBV4-1; j_gene: TRBJ2-5; abundance: NA; CDR3aa: ASSQPPTSGRTETQY
v_gene: TRBV7-2; j_gene: TRBJ2-7; abundance: few; CDR3aa: ASSLPPLSYEQY
v_gene: TRBV5-1; j_gene: TRBJ1-4; abundance: NA; CDR3aa: ASREVTNEKLF
v_gene: TRBV6-6; j_gene: TRBJ2-2; abundance: NA; CDR3aa: ASESAGTNTGELF
v_gene: TRBV5-1; j_gene: TRBJ2-1; abundance: NA; CDR3aa: ASSLVAGGPTNEQF
v_gene: TRBV5-4; j_gene: TRBJ2-1; abundance: NA; CDR3aa: ASSSGLAGEGGEQF
v_gene: TRBV11-2; j_gene: TRBJ2-7; abundance: NA; CDR3aa: ASSLTVMYEQY
v_gene: TRBV7-3; j_gene: TRBJ2-3; abundance: NA; CDR3aa: ASSPGGLQTQY
v_gene: TRBV6-5; j_gene: TRBJ2-5; abundance: NA; CDR3aa: ASSYTGRETQY
v_gene: TRBV7-2; j_gene: TRBJ1-6; abundance: once; CDR3aa: ASSPVEGRGSPLH
v_gene: TRBV5-4; j_gene: TRBJ2-5; abundance: NA; CDR3aa: ASSPRAGTKETQY
v_gene: TRBV10-2; j_gene: TRBJ1-2; abundance: NA; CDR3aa: ASTSLDNLYGYT
v_gene: TRBV6-2/TRBV6-3; j_gene: TRBJ1-1; abundance: once; CDR3aa: ASSYSPRVVSEAF
v_gene: TRBV29-1; j_gene: TRBJ1-2; abundance: NA; CDR3aa: SVYQEGAGGYT
v_gene: TRBV6-4; j_gene: TRBJ2-4; abundance: NA; CDR3aa: ASSDSSQDKNIQY
v_gene: TRBV3-1/TRBV3-2; j_gene: TRBJ2-6; abundance: NA; CDR3aa: ASSTSSGANVLT
v_gene: TRBV19; j_gene: TRBJ2-2; abundance: NA; CDR3aa: ASSTQTNTGELF
v_gene: TRBV2; j_gene: TRBJ2-5; abundance: NA; CDR3aa: ASSGGQGRETQY
v_gene: TRBV5-1; j_gene: TRBJ1-1; abundance: NA; CDR3aa: ASSLATGENTEAF
v_gene: TRBV11-2; j_gene: TRBJ2-1; abundance: once; CDR3aa: ASSFLGGRNSYNEQF
v_gene: TRBV20-1; j_gene: TRBJ2-7; abundance: NA; CDR3aa: SSRRAEQY
v_gene: TRBV30; j_gene: TRBJ2-3; abundance: NA; CDR3aa: AWSPGQGRDTQY
v_gene: TRBV7-6; j_gene: TRBJ2-7; abundance: once; CDR3aa: ASSLRGDRAYEQY
v_gene: TRBV5-1; j_gene: TRBJ2-1; abundance: NA; CDR3aa: ASSPSEGRAGGSYNEQF
v_gene: TRBV18; j_gene: TRBJ1-5; abundance: few; CDR3aa: ASSPYRGRNGNQPQH
v_gene: TRBV20-1; j_gene: TRBJ1-6; abundance: NA; CDR3aa: IGTEDSPLH
v_gene: TRBV5-1; j_gene: TRBJ2-7; abundance: NA; CDR3aa: ASSRGGGSVYEQY
v_gene: TRBV5-4; j_gene: TRBJ2-1; abundance: NA; CDR3aa: ASSLGVADYNEQF
v_gene: TRBV15; j_gene: TRBJ2-3; abundance: NA; CDR3aa: ATSSISGSTDTQY
v_gene: TRBV10-3; j_gene: TRBJ2-2; abundance: NA; CDR3aa: AITSGGSGGELF
v_gene: TRBV5-1; j_gene: TRBJ1-4; abundance: NA; CDR3aa: ASSLTGTGGEKLF
v_gene: TRBV12-3/TRBV12-4; j_gene: TRBJ1-2; abundance: NA; CDR3aa: ASSLRAERGYT
v_gene: TRBV18; j_gene: TRBJ1-5; abundance: NA; CDR3aa: ASSSAGQGANQPQH
v_gene: TRBV18; j_gene: TRBJ1-1; abundance: NA; CDR3aa: ASSPQDMNTEAF